The text below deals with one T cell receptor beta chain. The target antigen is unknown. This record belongs to a study of type 1 regulatory T cells. There are 14 residues in the CDR3. Germline values: CDR1 MNHEY, CDR2 SVGEGT. The ends were cut back, 2 bases at V and 9 bases at J, with 14 bases in the middle. MiXCR was run by TCRdb on the reads, yielding one entry per CDR3 protein. The repertoire holds about 68,000 distinct CDR3 sequences, around 60% seen once, with about 7.3% in the top ten. The chain couples TRBV6-2 or TRBV6-3 to TRBJ2-1; D assignment may be TRBD1 or TRBD2 (5 bases each). This TCR came from a human donor in good health. Sequencing was carried out using cultured T cells, either the whole culture or a sorted T cell fraction (not recorded which). The subset denotes: Tr1-enriched cell product generated in vitro against host alloantigens. For the CDR3, the DNA is TGTGCCAGCAGTTACCTACACTGGGACGGTGAGCAGTTCTTC. Translated: CASSYLHWDGEQFF.